A single sample gave rise to the 2 T cell receptor beta chains below, sequenced in a study of STAT5B mutations in CD4+ large granular lymphocyte leukemia. This table comes from immunoSEQ multiplex PCR, and its TCRdb copy is limited to in-frame clones, with some not included. The table has under 8,500 clones, 89% seen once. Sequencing input: PBMCs. The receptors were gathered from a woman between 65 and 79 years old with CD4+ T-cell large granular lymphocyte leukemia.

The chain links TRBV5-4 to TRBJ2-5; TRBD2 might be the D (7 bases). The CDR3 runs to 15 residues. V lost 3 bases, J lost 4 bases, and 16 bases lay in between. Per the germline V gene, CDR1 is SGHNT and CDR2 is YYREEE (reference sequence). This CDR3 is CASSYPGGRGETQYF. The CDR3, as DNA: TGTGCCAGCAGCTACCCCGGGGGGCGGGGAGAGACCCAGTACTTC.

The rearrangement uses TRBV5-1 and TRBJ1-2; D gene unclear. Trimming removed 0 bases at V and 3 bases at J, with 3 bases between. Germline V gene lookup returns CDR1 SGHRS and CDR2 YFSETQ. The CDR3 has 12 residues. As DNA, the CDR3 is TGCGCCAGCAGCTTGGACGACTATGGCTACACCTTC. Amino acids: CASSLDDYGYTF. Full variable domain (missing parts from reference TRBV5-1 and TRBJ1-2): KAGVTQTPRYLIKTRGQQVTLSCSPISGHRSVSWYQQTPGQGLQFLFEYFSETQRNKGNFPGRFSGRQFSNSRSEMNVSTLELGDSALYLCASSLDDYGYTFGSGTRLTVV.